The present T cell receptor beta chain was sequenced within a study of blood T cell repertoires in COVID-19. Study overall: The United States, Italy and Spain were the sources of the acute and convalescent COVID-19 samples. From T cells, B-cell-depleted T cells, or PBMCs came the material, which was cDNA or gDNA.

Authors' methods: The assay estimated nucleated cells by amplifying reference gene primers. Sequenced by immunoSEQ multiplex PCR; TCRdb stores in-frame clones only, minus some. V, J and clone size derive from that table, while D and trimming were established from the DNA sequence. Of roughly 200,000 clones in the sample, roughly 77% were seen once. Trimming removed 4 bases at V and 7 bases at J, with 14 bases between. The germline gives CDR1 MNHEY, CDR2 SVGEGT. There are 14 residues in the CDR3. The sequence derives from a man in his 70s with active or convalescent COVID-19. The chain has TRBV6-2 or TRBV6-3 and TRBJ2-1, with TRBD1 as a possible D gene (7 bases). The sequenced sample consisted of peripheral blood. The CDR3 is CASSSAQGGNEQFF. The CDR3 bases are TGTGCCAGCAGTTCCGCCCAGGGGGGAAATGAGCAGTTCTTC.